The 17 T cell receptor beta chains listed next were all sequenced from one sample in a study of T cells expressing NK-cell markers. For each CDR3 protein, TCRdb gives one entry from its re-call of the 5' RACE reads, without DNA. The ten top clones account for 6% to 8%, within a sample of 350,000 to 500,000 distinct CDR3 sequences. The material sequenced was blood T cells: a sorted CD56 or NKG2C T cell subset, CD4+ or CD8+ T cells, or bulk PBMC T cells (not recorded which). These receptors came from a woman aged 18 to 75 in good health.

This chain connects TRBV25-1 to TRBJ2-5; TCRdb indicates TRBD1, and absent DNA this call remains unverified. Looked up from germline, CDR1 is MGHDK and CDR2 is SYGVNS. The CDR3 totals 15 residues. CDR3 protein: CASRPPGRLGQTQYF.

The chain has TRBV25-1 and TRBJ2-7. CDR1 MGHDK and CDR2 SYGVNS come from the germline V gene. The CDR3 has 12 amino acids. The CDR3: CASSEFGYEQYF.

The chain couples TRBV29-1 to TRBJ2-1; TCRdb outputs TRBD2, but without DNA this stays unchecked. CDR3 length: 16 amino acids. Germline CDR1 SQVTM, CDR2 ANQGSEA. This CDR3 is CSARSSGRDPYNEQFF.

This chain joins TRBV19 and TRBJ2-4; TCRdb names TRBD2, which stays unverified in the absence of DNA. Per germline, CDR1 LNHDA and CDR2 SQIVND (reference sequence). CDR3 length: 13 residues. CDR3: CASSVRLLNIQYF.

V usage is TRBV7-9 and J usage is TRBJ2-2. The CDR3 runs to 17 residues. Germline V gene data show CDR1 as SEHNR and CDR2 as FQNEAQ (reference sequence). The chain's CDR3 is CASSSLTPYTIPGELFF.

The J gene is TRBJ2-7, the V gene TRBV5-6; TCRdb reports TRBD1, a call that lacks DNA to check it against. This CDR3 is 14 amino acids long. The germline CDR1 and CDR2 sequences are SGHDT and YYEEEE. The CDR3 here is CASSQGAAPYEQYF.

This chain links TRBV18 with TRBJ1-5; TCRdb's D call, TRBD1, is unchecked because there is no DNA. Germline V lookup: CDR1 KGHSH, CDR2 LQKENI. CDR3 length: 14 amino acids. The CDR3 spells CASSAGLENQPQHF.

This sequence joins TRBV7-8 and TRBJ2-1; TCRdb's D gene call, TRBD2, goes unchecked for lack of DNA. The CDR3 length is 16 residues. Germline CDR1 reads SGHVS; CDR2 reads FQNEAQ. The CDR3 sequence: CASSLWASGDYNEQFF.

This chain links TRBV5-1 with TRBJ2-5; the TCRdb D gene call, TRBD1, has no DNA to confirm it. Germline CDR1 reads SGHRS; CDR2 reads YFSETQ. This CDR3 has 14 amino acids. The CDR3 reads CASTGGVIQETQYF.

The rearrangement uses TRBV20-1 and TRBJ2-5; lacking DNA, the TRBD2 call made by TCRdb goes unchecked. CDR1 is DFQATT and CDR2 is SNEGSKA in the germline V gene (reference sequence). This CDR3 has 14 residues. The CDR3 loop is CSAPLAAPRETQYF.

This chain links TRBV20-1 with TRBJ2-1. The CDR3 extends over 16 amino acids. Germline V CDR1 and CDR2: DFQATT, SNEGSKA (reference sequence). CDR3 amino acids: CSARNVTGSSYNEQFF.

The chain has TRBV6-1 and TRBJ2-7; the D call of TRBD1 rests on TCRdb alone, since no DNA is present to check it. CDR3 length: 13 residues. The germline CDR1 and CDR2 sequences are MNHNS and SASEGT. CDR3 protein: CASSEQGGYEQYF.

This chain links TRBV20-1 with TRBJ2-3; TCRdb names TRBD2, which stays unverified in the absence of DNA. Germline lookup yields CDR1 DFQATT and CDR2 SNEGSKA (reference sequence). This CDR3 spans 15 amino acids. The CDR3 loop is CSARVGSGDTDTQYF.

The CDR3: CASSPAGTSYYEQYF. This chain connects TRBV27 to TRBJ2-7; TCRdb designates TRBD1, a call that cannot be tested without DNA. The CDR3 runs to 15 residues. Germline loops: CDR1 MNHEY, CDR2 SMNVEV (reference sequence).

The chain employs TRBV3-1 and TRBJ2-5. Germline assignment: CDR1 LGHDT and CDR2 YNNKEL (reference sequence). There are 15 residues in the CDR3. The CDR3 reads CASSQVGGHQETQYF.

This chain connects TRBV7-2 to TRBJ2-5; TCRdb's D gene call, TRBD1, goes unchecked for lack of DNA. Germline V gene sequence: CDR1 SGHTA, CDR2 FQGNSA. The CDR3 runs to 14 residues. Here the CDR3 reads CASSFGGVQETQYF.

V is TRBV9 and J is TRBJ2-1. This CDR3 region has 14 residues. The germline V gene has CDR1 SGDLS and CDR2 YYNGEE. The CDR3 loop reads CASSVDTDYNEQFF.